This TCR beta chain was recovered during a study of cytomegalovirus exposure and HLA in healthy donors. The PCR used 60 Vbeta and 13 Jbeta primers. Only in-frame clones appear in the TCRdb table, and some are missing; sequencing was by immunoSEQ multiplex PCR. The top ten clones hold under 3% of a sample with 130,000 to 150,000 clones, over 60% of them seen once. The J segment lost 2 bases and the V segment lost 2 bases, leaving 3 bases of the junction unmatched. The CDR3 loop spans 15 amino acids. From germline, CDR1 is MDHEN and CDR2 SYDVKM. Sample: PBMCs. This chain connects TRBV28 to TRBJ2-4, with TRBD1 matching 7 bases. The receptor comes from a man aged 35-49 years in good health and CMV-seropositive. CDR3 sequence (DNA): TGTGCCAGCAGTTTAAAGGGGGCAACCAAAAACATTCAGTACTTC. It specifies CASSLKGATKNIQYF.